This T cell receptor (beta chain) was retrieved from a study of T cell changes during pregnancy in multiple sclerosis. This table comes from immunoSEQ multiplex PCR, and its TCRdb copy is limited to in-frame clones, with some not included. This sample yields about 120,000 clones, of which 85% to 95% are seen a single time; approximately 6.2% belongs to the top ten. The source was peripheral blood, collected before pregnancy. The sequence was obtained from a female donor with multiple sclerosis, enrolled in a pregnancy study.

In DNA, the CDR3 is TGTGCCAGCAGCCCGACAGGGGCGAGGGGCTACACCTTC. It translates to CASSPTGARGYTF. The V and J genes are TRBV28 and TRBJ1-2; 8 bases line up with TRBD1. This CDR3 spans 13 amino acids. V lost 6 bases, J lost 8 bases, and 8 bases stayed unmatched. CDR1 is MDHEN and CDR2 is SYDVKM in the germline V gene.